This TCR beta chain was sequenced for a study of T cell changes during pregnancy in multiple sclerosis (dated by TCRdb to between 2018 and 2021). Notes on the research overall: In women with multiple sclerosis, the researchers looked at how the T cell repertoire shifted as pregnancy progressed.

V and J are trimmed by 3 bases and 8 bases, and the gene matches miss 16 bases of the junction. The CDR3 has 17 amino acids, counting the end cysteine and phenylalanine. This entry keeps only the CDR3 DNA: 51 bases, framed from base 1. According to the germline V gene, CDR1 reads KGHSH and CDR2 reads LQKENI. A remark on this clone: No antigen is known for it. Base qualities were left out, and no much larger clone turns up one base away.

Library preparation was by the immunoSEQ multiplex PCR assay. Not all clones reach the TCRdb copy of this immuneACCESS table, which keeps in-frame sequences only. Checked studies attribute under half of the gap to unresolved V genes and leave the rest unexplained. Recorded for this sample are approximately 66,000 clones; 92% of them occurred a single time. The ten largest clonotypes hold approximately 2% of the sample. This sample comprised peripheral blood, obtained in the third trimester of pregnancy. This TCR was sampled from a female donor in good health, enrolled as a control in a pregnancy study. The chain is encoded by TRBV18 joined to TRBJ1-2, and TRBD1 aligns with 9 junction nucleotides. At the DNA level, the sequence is TGTGCCAGCTCACCTAACTCACCGGGACAGGGAACGGGAGGCTACACCTTC. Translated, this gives CASSPNSPGQGTGGYTF.